This T cell receptor beta chain derives from a study of blood T cell repertoires in COVID-19. The germline V gene has CDR1 MNHNY and CDR2 SVGAGI (reference sequence). Trimming pared 2 bases from V and 0 bases from J, leaving 7 bases between. CDR3 length: 15 amino acids. TCRdb's table, derived via immunoSEQ multiplex PCR, lists solely in-frame clones and lacks some. The sample has approximately 470,000 clones; approximately 85% are singletons. The sequenced material came from peripheral blood. The chain joins TRBV6-6 to TRBJ2-2; D unresolved. The TCR was taken from a human donor in a cohort sampled during active COVID-19. The CDR3 nucleotides read TGTGCCAGCAGTTACGGCTTTACGAACACCGGGGAGCTGTTTTTT. Its translation is CASSYGFTNTGELFF.